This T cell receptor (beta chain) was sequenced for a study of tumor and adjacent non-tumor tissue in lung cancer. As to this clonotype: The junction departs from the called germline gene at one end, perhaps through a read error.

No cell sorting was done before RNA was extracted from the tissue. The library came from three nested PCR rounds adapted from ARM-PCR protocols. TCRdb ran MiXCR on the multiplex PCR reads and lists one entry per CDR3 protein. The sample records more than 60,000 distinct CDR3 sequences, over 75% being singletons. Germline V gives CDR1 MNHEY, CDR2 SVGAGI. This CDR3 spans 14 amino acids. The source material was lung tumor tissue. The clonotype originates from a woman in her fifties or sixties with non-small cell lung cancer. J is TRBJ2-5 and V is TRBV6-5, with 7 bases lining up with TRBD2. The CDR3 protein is CVSSRERGQETQYF. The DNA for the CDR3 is TGTGTCAGCAGTCGTGAGCGGGGTCAAGAAACCCAGTACTTC.